These 31 T cell receptor beta chains came from one sample sequenced in a study of T-cell memory formation after mild COVID-19. TCRdb reprocessed the 5' RACE reads with MiXCR, giving one entry per CDR3 protein. The sample yields about 560,000 distinct CDR3 sequences, about a sixth seen once. The source material was PBMCs or a T cell subset sorted from them (not recorded which). The receptor set was obtained from an adult woman who had mild COVID-19 (a few samples of this study predate the infection). Cell type and time point are not known.

The chain couples TRBV6-1 to TRBJ1-2; no firm D call. Germline lookup yields CDR1 MNHNS and CDR2 SASEGT. There are 14 residues in the CDR3. V was shortened by 3 bases and J by 1 base, with 9 bases between the two germline ends. CDR3 loop: CASSDTENNYGYTF. DNA for the CDR3: TGTGCCAGCAGTGATACAGAAAATAACTATGGCTACACCTTC.

The chain is built from TRBV5-1 and TRBJ2-1, with TRBD1 matching 9 bases. The CDR3 extends over 15 amino acids. Germline CDR1 SGHRS, CDR2 YFSETQ. V gave up 4 bases and J gave up 6 bases; unmatched junction bases: 8. The CDR3 is CASSPGTGWANEQFF. CDR3 bases: TGCGCCAGCAGCCCTGGGACAGGGTGGGCCAATGAGCAGTTCTTC.

The chain combines TRBV11-2 with TRBJ2-4, with 7 nucleotides matching TRBD2. The CDR3 is made up of 16 amino acids. From germline, CDR1 is SGHAT and CDR2 FQNNGV. V trimming: 1 base; J trimming: 3 bases; junction bases outside the gene matches: 6. The CDR3 loop is CASSLAGGGVKNIQYF. CDR3 nucleotide sequence: TGTGCCAGCAGCTTAGCGGGAGGAGGGGTCAAAAACATTCAGTACTTC.

This clonotype was seen many times. This chain links TRBV20-1 with TRBJ2-3, with D hard to call. Germline loops: CDR1 DFQATT, CDR2 SNEGSKA (reference sequence). Trimming cost V 6 bases and J 4 bases, with 17 bases left between them. The CDR3 is 14 amino acids. The CDR3 sequence is CSASTSSSSDTQYF. CDR3 in DNA: TGCAGTGCCTCGACTTCGTCGTCCTCAGATACGCAGTATTTT.

The rearrangement uses TRBV5-4 and TRBJ2-7; 11 nucleotides line up with TRBD2. V was pared by 0 bases and J by 4 bases, with 3 bases of the junction left unmatched. CDR3 length: 15 amino acids. CDR1 and CDR2 from the germline V gene are SGHNT and YYREEE (reference sequence). The CDR3 loop reads CASSLGLAGQYEQYF. DNA of the CDR3: TGTGCCAGCAGCTTGGGACTAGCGGGACAGTACGAGCAGTACTTC.

This clonotype was found many times. The chain carries TRBV3-1 and TRBJ1-2; no clear D gene. V was shortened by 1 base and J by 0 bases, with 15 bases between the two germline ends. CDR3 length: 17 residues. Germline V gives CDR1 LGHDT, CDR2 YNNKEL (reference sequence). CDR3 DNA: TGTGCCAGCAGCCAAGGGGTCAGAAGGCCCGCTAACTATGGCTACACCTTC. Residues: CASSQGVRRPANYGYTF.

This clonotype was seen many times. The V gene is TRBV7-8, the J gene TRBJ2-3; the D gene is possibly TRBD2 (6 bases). The germline V gene encodes CDR1 SGHVS and CDR2 FQNEAQ. The CDR3 totals 17 residues. With 1 base removed from V and 2 bases from J, the gap between germline ends came to 16 bases. CDR3 sequence: CASSLEAGQQLTDTQYF. The CDR3 DNA is TGTGCCAGCAGCTTAGAAGCGGGTCAGCAACTCACAGATACGCAGTATTTT.

This clonotype has more than one count but fewer than ten. Here the CDR3 reads CASSSPSGGVPEGFF. The CDR3 nucleotides are TGTGCCAGCAGTTCCCCTAGCGGGGGGGTGCCGGAGGGGTTCTTC. The gene calls are TRBV12-3 or TRBV12-4 and TRBJ2-1; 12 bases line up with TRBD2. The CDR3 length is 15 residues. V shed 4 bases, J shed 15 bases, and the junction held 13 bases outside the gene matches.

This clonotype was counted a few times. This rearrangement joins TRBV19 to TRBJ2-7; D assignment may be TRBD1 or TRBD2 (5 bases each). Germline V lookup: CDR1 LNHDA, CDR2 SQIVND (reference sequence). Trimming pared 7 bases from V and 2 bases from J, leaving 12 bases between. The CDR3 consists of 13 residues. The CDR3 DNA follows: TGTGCCAGTACTGGGGCTAGCCCCTACGAGCAGTACTTC. Translated: CASTGASPYEQYF.

This clonotype was observed a handful of times. This sequence joins TRBV21-1 and TRBJ2-5; the table's D call of TRBD2 was not tested on the DNA. TRBV21-1 is a recognized pseudogene. This CDR3 contains 15 residues. The CDR3 nucleotides read TGTGCCAGCAGCAATCCCCCTCCCCGGCGAGAGACCCAGTACTTC. Amino acids: CASSNPPPRRETQYF.

This clonotype was observed a few times. The chain joins TRBV6-5 to TRBJ1-2, with a possible D match to TRBD1 (6 bases). This CDR3 has 13 amino acids. CDR1 and CDR2 from the germline V gene are MNHEY and SVGAGI. Trimming cost V 5 bases and J 5 bases, with 12 bases left between them. DNA for the CDR3: TGTGCCAGCAGTCACGGACAGTTGTATGGCTACACCTTC. It encodes CASSHGQLYGYTF.

The rearrangement uses TRBV24-1 and TRBJ2-1; 13 bases align to TRBD2. The CDR3 extends over 18 amino acids. The V gene end was trimmed by 3 bases and the J gene end by 2 bases; junction bases not matched to a gene: 6. CDR1 is KGHDR and CDR2 is SFDVKD in the germline V gene. The CDR3 DNA is TGTGCCACCAGTGATCCCGGGACTAGCGGGATGACCTACAATGAGCAGTTCTTC. Translating gives CATSDPGTSGMTYNEQFF.

The table lists this clonotype with a count of one. Here the CDR3 DNA reads TGTGCCAGCAAGGACGGGACCAGCTCCTACAATGAGCAGTTCTTC. It encodes CASKDGTSSYNEQFF. The chain uses TRBV4-2 and TRBJ2-1; possibly TRBD1 or TRBD2 for D (5 bases each). CDR1 and CDR2 from the germline V gene are LGHNA and YNFKEQ. The CDR3 runs to 15 residues. With 7 bases removed from V and 0 bases from J, the gap between germline ends came to 13 bases.

There are many counts of this clonotype. The V gene is TRBV6-2 or TRBV6-3, the J gene TRBJ2-1; TRBD2 aligns across 9 bases. Germline CDR1 and CDR2: MNHEY and SVGEGT. This CDR3 has 15 amino acids. The J segment lost 8 bases and the V segment lost 0 bases, leaving 5 bases of the junction unmatched. CDR3 sequence: CASSYSVAGDYEQFF. CDR3 DNA: TGTGCCAGCAGTTACTCGGTAGCGGGGGATTATGAGCAGTTCTTC.

This clonotype came up a few times. The rearrangement joins TRBV7-8 to TRBJ2-7; 8 bases line up with TRBD1. V was clipped by 4 bases and J by 0 bases; unmatched bases: 14. The length of the CDR3 is 18 residues. Germline V lookup: CDR1 SGHVS, CDR2 FQNEAQ. This chain's CDR3 is CASSSFGTGSRVSYEQYF. CDR3 nucleotides: TGTGCCAGCAGCTCCTTTGGGACAGGCTCGAGGGTCTCCTACGAGCAGTACTTC. The whole variable domain, filled in from reference TRBV7-8 and TRBJ2-7, reads GAGVSQSPRYKVAKRGQDVALRCDPISGHVSLFWYQQALGQGPEFLTYFQNEAQLDKSGLPSDRFFAERPEGSVSTLKIQRTQQEDSAVYLCASSSFGTGSRVSYEQYFGPGTRLTVT.

The chain has TRBV7-2 and TRBJ2-7; D may be TRBD1 or TRBD2 (6 bases each). The CDR3 loop spans 13 amino acids. The V and J ends lost 5 bases and 6 bases respectively, with 14 bases between them. Germline assignment: CDR1 SGHTA and CDR2 FQGNSA. The CDR3 DNA reads TGTGCCAGCAGCCGAAGGGGGGTTCCCGAGCAGTACTTC. It specifies CASSRRGVPEQYF.

This clonotype was seen only a few times. V usage is TRBV3-1 and J usage is TRBJ2-7; 12 positions agree with TRBD2. Germline assignment: CDR1 LGHDT and CDR2 YNNKEL (reference sequence). Losses at the gene ends were 3 bases for V and 7 bases for J; bases not matched to a gene: 7. CDR3 size: 15 residues. The CDR3 is CASSQETSGSSEQYF. The CDR3 DNA reads as TGTGCCAGCAGCCAGGAGACTAGCGGGAGTTCTGAGCAGTACTTC.

This clonotype appeared a few times. The chain is built from TRBV30 and TRBJ2-2; D may be TRBD2 (6 bases). CDR3 length equals 15 residues. Trimming took off 1 base at V and 5 bases at J, with 14 bases between the two ends. The germline V gene has CDR1 GTSNPN and CDR2 SVGIG (reference sequence). In nucleotides, the CDR3 is TGTGCCTGGAGTGCAGGGCGGGGATGGACCGGGGAGCTGTTTTTT. It yields the protein CAWSAGRGWTGELFF.

Written as DNA, the CDR3 is TGTGCCAGCAGTTGGCAGGCGGGGGCCGTGGCTGAAGCTTTCTTT. Translation gives CASSWQAGAVAEAFF. The J gene is TRBJ1-1, the V gene TRBV12-3 or TRBV12-4; tentatively, D is TRBD1 (6 bases). The CDR3 extends over 15 amino acids. V gave up 4 bases and J gave up 6 bases, with 18 bases separating them.

V is TRBV18 and J is TRBJ1-2, with TRBD1 matching 8 bases. Germline CDR1 KGHSH, CDR2 LQKENI. Trimming took 3 bases from V and 4 from J; bases not matched to a gene: 7. CDR3 length: 15 residues. CDR3 bases: TGTGCCAGCTCACCGAGTATGGACAGGGTCTATGGCTACACCTTC. This encodes CASSPSMDRVYGYTF.

This clonotype was observed a few times. The CDR3: CSVGLAGEGTGELFF. The CDR3 nucleotides are TGCAGCGTTGGACTAGCGGGAGAGGGTACCGGGGAGCTGTTTTTT. The chain employs TRBV29-1 and TRBJ2-2; 12 bases align to TRBD2. The V gene's germline CDR1 is SQVTM and CDR2 ANQGSEA. V gave up 4 bases and J gave up 5 bases; unmatched junction bases: 5. The CDR3 consists of 15 residues.

This clonotype was observed a handful of times. The chain combines TRBV4-3 with TRBJ2-3, with 16 bases lining up with TRBD2. V gave up 0 bases and J gave up 3 bases; unmatched junction bases: 3. The CDR3 sequence is 18 residues long. The V gene's germline CDR1 is LGHNA and CDR2 YSLEER. The CDR3 DNA reads as TGCGCCAGCAGCCAAGAGGGACTAGCGGGAGGGCCTACAGATACGCAGTATTTT. Its translation: CASSQEGLAGGPTDTQYF.

This clonotype has just a few counts. This chain joins TRBV6-2 or TRBV6-3 and TRBJ2-7; D is unresolved. Germline assignment: CDR1 MNHEY and CDR2 SVGEGT. The CDR3 is 12 residues long. V was shortened by 5 bases and J by 3 bases, with 8 bases between the two germline ends. CDR3 in DNA: TGTGCCAGCAGTCGCAGCAACTACGAGCAGTACTTC. Amino acid sequence: CASSRSNYEQYF.

This clonotype has ten or more counts. V usage is TRBV5-1 and J usage is TRBJ2-7, with D tentatively TRBD1 (5 bases). V lost 0 bases and J lost 3, with 10 bases in between. CDR1 is SGHRS and CDR2 is YFSETQ in the germline V gene. The CDR3 is 14 amino acids. CDR3 residues: CASSLEAGNYEQYF. The CDR3 DNA is TGCGCCAGCAGCTTGGAGGCAGGGAACTACGAGCAGTACTTC.

The chain is built from TRBV20-1 and TRBJ1-1; no reliable D call. CDR3 length: 13 amino acids. Germline V gene data show CDR1 as DFQATT and CDR2 as SNEGSKA (reference sequence). Trimming left V 5 bases short and J 1 base short, with 11 bases between. In DNA form, the CDR3 reads TGCAGTGCTTCAATAAGAAGGAACACTGAAGCTTTCTTT. It is translated as CSASIRRNTEAFF.

This clonotype was counted a few times. The chain carries TRBV7-3 and TRBJ2-7, with a possible D match to TRBD2 (6 bases). Germline CDR1 SGHTA, CDR2 FQGTGA. Trimming cost V 5 bases and J 5 bases, with 19 bases left between them. The CDR3 loop spans 15 amino acids. The CDR3 reads CASSPRGLSDHEQYF. CDR3 nucleotide sequence: TGTGCCAGCAGCCCAAGGGGACTGTCCGACCACGAGCAGTACTTC.

There are a few counts of this clonotype. The V call is TRBV7-9, the J call TRBJ1-1, with D maybe TRBD1 (6 bases). The CDR3 extends over 12 amino acids. V was trimmed by 4 bases and J by 7 bases, leaving 10 bases between them. Germline V gives CDR1 SEHNR, CDR2 FQNEAQ (reference sequence). The DNA of the CDR3 is TGTGCCAGCAGCTCCCAGGGGTATGAAGCTTTCTTT. It specifies CASSSQGYEAFF.

The CDR3 DNA follows: TGTGCCACCAGTGATTTGACCGGGACTAGCCTAGAGACCCAGTACTTC. This encodes CATSDLTGTSLETQYF. This chain joins TRBV24-1 and TRBJ2-5, with 9 bases matching TRBD2. The CDR3 contains 16 residues. The V segment lost 0 bases and the J segment 4 bases; nucleotides outside the gene matches: 5. The germline V gene encodes CDR1 KGHDR and CDR2 SFDVKD.

This clonotype has a handful of counts. V gene TRBV7-8 combines with J gene TRBJ2-3; TRBD2 matches 7 bases. J lost 3 bases, V lost 8 bases, and 11 bases had no gene match. Germline V gene lookup returns CDR1 SGHVS and CDR2 FQNEAQ. The CDR3 contains 15 residues. The CDR3 reads CASRGWLAATDTQYF. As DNA, the CDR3 is TGTGCCAGCCGGGGGTGGCTAGCGGCTACAGATACGCAGTATTTT.

This clonotype was detected a few times. The chain employs TRBV30 and TRBJ2-7; 7 bases map to TRBD2. Per the germline V gene, CDR1 is GTSNPN and CDR2 is SVGIG (reference sequence). The CDR3 is 12 residues long. V lost 5 bases and J lost 1; bases outside the gene matches: 2. The CDR3 DNA reads TGTGCCTGGTCGGGAGGATCCTACGAGCAGTACTTC. It specifies CAWSGGSYEQYF.

This clonotype has at least ten counts. The chain combines TRBV28 with TRBJ2-4, with 7 bases identical to TRBD2. Germline CDR1 and CDR2: MDHEN and SYDVKM. The CDR3 has 14 residues. In DNA, the CDR3 is TGTGCGGGACGGGGCGGGGGAGCCAAAAACATTCAGTACTTC. Amino acid sequence: CAGRGGGAKNIQYF. Full variable domain (rest looked up from reference TRBV28 and TRBJ2-4): DVKVTQSSRYLVKRTGEKVFLECVQDMDHENMFWYRQDPGLGLRLIYFSYDVKMKEKGDIPEGYSVSREKKERFSLILESASTNQTSMYLCAGRGGGAKNIQYFGAGTRLSVL.